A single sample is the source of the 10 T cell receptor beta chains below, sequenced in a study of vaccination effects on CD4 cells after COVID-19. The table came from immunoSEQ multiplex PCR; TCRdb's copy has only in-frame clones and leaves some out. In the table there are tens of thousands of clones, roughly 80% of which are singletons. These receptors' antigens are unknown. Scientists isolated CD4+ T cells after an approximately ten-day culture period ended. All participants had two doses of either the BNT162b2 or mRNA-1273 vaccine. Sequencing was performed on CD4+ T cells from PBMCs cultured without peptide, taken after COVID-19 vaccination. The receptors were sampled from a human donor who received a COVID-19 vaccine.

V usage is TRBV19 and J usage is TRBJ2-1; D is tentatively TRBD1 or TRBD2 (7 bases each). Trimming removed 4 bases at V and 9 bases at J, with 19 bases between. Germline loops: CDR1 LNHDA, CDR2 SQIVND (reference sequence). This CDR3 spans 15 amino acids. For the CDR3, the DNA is TGTGCCAGTAGTAACCCCTATCAGGGGGGGGCTGAGCAGTTCTTC. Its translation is CASSNPYQGGAEQFF.

CDR3 in amino acids: CASSQGLAGGAGETQYF. The CDR3 DNA is TGTGCCAGCAGCCAGGGACTAGCGGGGGGCGCTGGAGAGACCCAGTACTTC. The chain combines TRBV3-1 (or the pseudogene TRBV3-2) with TRBJ2-5; 15 positions agree with TRBD2. The CDR3 runs to 17 residues. The V segment lost 3 bases and the J segment 4 bases; nucleotides outside the gene matches: 6. The germline gives CDR1 LGHDT, CDR2 YNNKEL (reference sequence).

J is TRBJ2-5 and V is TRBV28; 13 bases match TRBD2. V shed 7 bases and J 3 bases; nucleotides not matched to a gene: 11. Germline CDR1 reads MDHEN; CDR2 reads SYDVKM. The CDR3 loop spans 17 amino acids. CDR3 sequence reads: CASTLTHGTSGEETQYF. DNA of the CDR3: TGTGCCAGCACCCTCACCCACGGGACTAGCGGGGAAGAGACCCAGTACTTC.

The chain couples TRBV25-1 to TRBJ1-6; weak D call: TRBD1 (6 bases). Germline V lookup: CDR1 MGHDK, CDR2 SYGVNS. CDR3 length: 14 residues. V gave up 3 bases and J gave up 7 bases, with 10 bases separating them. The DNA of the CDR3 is TGTGCCAGCAGTGATCGGACAGTAAATTCACCCCTCCACTTT. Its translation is CASSDRTVNSPLHF.

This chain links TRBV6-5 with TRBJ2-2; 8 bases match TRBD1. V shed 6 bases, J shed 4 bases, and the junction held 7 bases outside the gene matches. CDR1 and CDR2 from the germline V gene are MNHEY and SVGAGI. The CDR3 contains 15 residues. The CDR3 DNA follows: TGTGCCAGCAGGGGGGCAGGGACAGGCACCGGGGAGCTGTTTTTT. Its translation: CASRGAGTGTGELFF.

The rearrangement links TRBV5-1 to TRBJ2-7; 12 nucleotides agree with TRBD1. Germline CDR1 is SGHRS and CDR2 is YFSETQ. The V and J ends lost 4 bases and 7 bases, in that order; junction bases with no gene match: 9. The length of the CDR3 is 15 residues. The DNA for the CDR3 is TGCGCCAGCAGCCTCCGAGGGACAGGGGGCCGAGAGCAGTACGTC. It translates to CASSLRGTGGREQYV.

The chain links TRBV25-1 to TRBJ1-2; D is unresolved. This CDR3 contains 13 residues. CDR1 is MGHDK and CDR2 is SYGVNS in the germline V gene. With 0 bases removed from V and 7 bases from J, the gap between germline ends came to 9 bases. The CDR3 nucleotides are TGTGCCAGCAGTGAATATCTATGGAGTGGCTACACCTTC. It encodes CASSEYLWSGYTF.

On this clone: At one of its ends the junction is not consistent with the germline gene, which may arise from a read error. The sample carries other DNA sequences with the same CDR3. CDR3 DNA: TGTGCCAGCAGCAGGAACACCGGAGAGCTGTTTTTT. Its translation is CASSRNTGELFF. The chain employs TRBV2 and TRBJ2-2; no firm D call. The CDR3 spans 12 residues. CDR1 and CDR2 (germline): SNHLY, FYNNEI.

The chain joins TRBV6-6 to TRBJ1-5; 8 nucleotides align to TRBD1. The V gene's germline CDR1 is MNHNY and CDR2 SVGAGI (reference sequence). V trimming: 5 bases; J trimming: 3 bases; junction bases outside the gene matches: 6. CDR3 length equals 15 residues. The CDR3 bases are TGTGCCAGCAGTGGTACGGGACAGGCCAATCAGCCCCAGCATTTT. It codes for CASSGTGQANQPQHF.

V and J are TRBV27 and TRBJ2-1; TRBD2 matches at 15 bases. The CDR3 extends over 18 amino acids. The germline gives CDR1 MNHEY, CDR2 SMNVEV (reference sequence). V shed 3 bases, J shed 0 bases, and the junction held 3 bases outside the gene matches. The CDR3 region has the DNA TGTGCCAGCAGTTTGGGACTAGCGGGGGGACACTCCTACAATGAGCAGTTCTTC. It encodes CASSLGLAGGHSYNEQFF.